Each of the 19 T cell receptor beta chains below was sequenced from the same sample in a study of shared clonotypes between healthy human individuals. This table comes from immunoSEQ multiplex PCR, and its TCRdb copy is limited to in-frame clones, with some not included. This table holds roughly 2,300,000 clones, 92% found once. The sequenced material came from naive CD4+ T cells from PBMCs. As to subset: CD45RA+ positively selected. The receptors originated from a man aged 18 to 30 in good health. Some clones in this sample may be carry-over from other donors' samples.

The chain recombines TRBV18 with TRBJ1-1, with 7 bases that match TRBD1. The CDR3 contains 15 residues. Unmatched junction bases numbered 8, after V lost 4 bases and J lost 3 bases. The V gene's germline CDR1 is KGHSH and CDR2 LQKENI. The CDR3 is CASSLTTGRDTEAFF. The DNA for the CDR3 is TGTGCCAGCTCACTTACGACAGGGAGGGACACTGAAGCTTTCTTT.

This chain joins TRBV5-1 and TRBJ1-6; unclear D gene. Trimming took off 7 bases at V and 4 bases at J, with 15 bases between the two ends. Germline V gene data show CDR1 as SGHRS and CDR2 as YFSETQ. The length of the CDR3 is 15 residues. CDR3: CASGATDLYNSPLHF. The CDR3 DNA follows: TGCGCCAGCGGCGCCACGGACTTGTATAATTCACCCCTCCACTTT.

In this sample, this clone turned up once. J is TRBJ2-3 and V is TRBV6-1; TRBD2 might be the D (6 bases). Germline V gene lookup returns CDR1 MNHNS and CDR2 SASEGT. The CDR3 is made up of 16 amino acids. Deletions cut 2 bases from V and 0 bases from J, with 12 bases between. In DNA form, the CDR3 reads TGTGCCAGCAGTGAATGGAGGGGTCGGAGCACAGATACGCAGTATTTT. Translated, it gives CASSEWRGRSTDTQYF.

The chain links TRBV29-1 to TRBJ1-1, with no clear D. The CDR3 consists of 13 residues. CDR1 and CDR2 (germline): SQVTM, ANQGSEA. Trimming removed 4 bases at V and 1 base at J, with 10 bases between. CDR3 DNA sequence: TGCAGCGTTGTCGAACACCGGAACACTGAAGCTTTCTTT. Translating it yields CSVVEHRNTEAFF.

This rearrangement joins TRBV29-1 to TRBJ1-2; tentative D call: TRBD1 (5 bases). Germline V lookup: CDR1 SQVTM, CDR2 ANQGSEA. This CDR3 region has 12 residues. CDR3: CRVADSRYGYTF. CDR3 nucleotides: TGCAGAGTGGCCGACAGCCGATATGGCTACACCTTC.

The CDR3 loop is CASSESSYEQYF. DNA of the CDR3: TGTGCCAGCAGCGAGAGCTCCTACGAGCAGTACTTC. The chain links TRBV7-2 to TRBJ2-7; D remains ambiguous. The CDR3 consists of 12 residues. Trimming pared 5 bases from V and 0 bases from J, leaving 5 bases between. Germline CDR1 reads SGHTA; CDR2 reads FQGNSA.

This clone has a single count. V is TRBV21-1 and J is TRBJ2-7; the listed D gene, TRBD2, was not tested against the DNA. TRBV21-1 is deemed a pseudogene. This CDR3 comprises 13 residues. CDR3 sequence: CASGRSSSDEQYF. CDR3 DNA sequence: TGTGCCAGCGGAAGGTCTTCTAGCGACGAGCAGTACTTC.

The chain joins TRBV5-6 to TRBJ2-5; the match to TRBD1 covers 7 bases. Germline lookup yields CDR1 SGHDT and CDR2 YYEEEE. V lost 6 bases, J lost 0 bases, and 5 bases stayed unmatched. The CDR3 contains 14 residues. The CDR3 region is CASTWGQHQETQYF. DNA for the CDR3: TGTGCCAGCACCTGGGGACAGCACCAAGAGACCCAGTACTTC.

This clone was counted a few times. The V gene is TRBV2, the J gene TRBJ1-5; D call uncertain. Trimming left V 2 bases short and J 8 bases short, with 4 bases between. The CDR3 sequence is 11 residues long. The germline CDR1 and CDR2 sequences are SNHLY and FYNNEI. The CDR3 loop is CASSEYEPQHF. As DNA, the CDR3 is TGTGCCAGCAGTGAATACGAGCCCCAGCATTTT. Supplemented by reference TRBV2 and TRBJ1-5, the full variable domain reads EPEVTQTPSHQVTQMGQEVILRCVPISNHLYFYWYRQILGQKVEFLVSFYNNEISEKSEIFDDQFSVERPDGSNFTLKIRSTKLEDSAMYFCASSEYEPQHFGDGTRLSIL.

The chain has TRBV7-9 and TRBJ1-4; tentative D call: TRBD1 (6 bases). CDR1 is SEHNR and CDR2 is FQNEAQ in the germline V gene (reference sequence). V lost 5 bases and J 6 bases, leaving 16 bases between the germline ends. The CDR3 totals 15 residues. The CDR3 reads CASSRPGQQDEKLFF. CDR3 DNA sequence: TGTGCCAGCAGCCGCCCGGGACAACAGGATGAAAAACTGTTTTTT. The whole variable domain, remainder taken from reference TRBV7-9 and TRBJ1-4, is DTGVSQNPRHKITKRGQNVTFRCDPISEHNRLYWYRQTLGQGPEFLTYFQNEAQLEKSRLLSDRFSAERPKGSFSTLEIQRTEQGDSAMYLCASSRPGQQDEKLFFGSGTQLSVL.

J is TRBJ1-4 and V is TRBV21-1. TRBV21-1 is classified as a pseudogene. The CDR3 has 17 amino acids. As DNA, the CDR3 is TGTGCCAGCAGCAAAAGTAGTGCGGTTGAGGCTAATGAAAAACTGTTTTTT. Translating it yields CASSKSSAVEANEKLFF.

The rearrangement joins TRBV30 to TRBJ1-5, with 9 bases identical to TRBD1. Germline assignment: CDR1 GTSNPN and CDR2 SVGIG (reference sequence). This CDR3 is built from 13 residues. The CDR3 loop is CATDRGMGQPQHF. In DNA form, the CDR3 reads TGTGCTACTGACAGGGGGATGGGTCAGCCCCAGCATTTT. The full variable domain, rest sourced from reference TRBV30 and TRBJ1-5, is SQTIHQWPATLVQPVGSPLSLECTVEGTSNPNLYWYRQAAGRGLQLLFYSVGIGQISSEVPQNLSASRPQDRQFILSSKKLLLSDSGFYLCATDRGMGQPQHFGDGTRLSIL.

V gene TRBV2 combines with J gene TRBJ2-6, with a possible D match to TRBD2 (7 bases). The CDR3 has 18 amino acids. Per the germline V gene, CDR1 is SNHLY and CDR2 is FYNNEI. V lost 7 bases to trimming and J lost 0 bases, with 19 bases between them. CDR3 amino acids: CASTEQGGFYSGANVLTF. CDR3 sequence (DNA): TGTGCCAGCACCGAACAGGGAGGGTTCTACTCTGGGGCCAACGTCCTGACTTTC. Combining the CDR3 with reference TRBV2 and TRBJ2-6 gives the whole variable domain EPEVTQTPSHQVTQMGQEVILRCVPISNHLYFYWYRQILGQKVEFLVSFYNNEISEKSEIFDDQFSVERPDGSNFTLKIRSTKLEDSAMYFCASTEQGGFYSGANVLTFGAGSRLTVL.

V and J are TRBV27 and TRBJ2-7, with 14 bases matching TRBD2. Trimming cost V 6 bases and J 7 bases; bases outside gene matches: 8. The CDR3 is made up of 15 amino acids. Germline CDR1 reads MNHEY; CDR2 reads SMNVEV (reference sequence). The CDR3 is CASRGRLAGGVEQYF. CDR3 bases: TGTGCCAGCAGGGGAAGACTAGCGGGAGGGGTTGAGCAGTACTTC.

The chain carries TRBV5-8 and TRBJ1-5; D is uncertain. Looked up from germline, CDR1 is SGHTS and CDR2 is YDEGEE. Trimming stripped 3 bases from V and 2 bases from J, with 21 bases between. The CDR3 contains 18 residues. The DNA of the CDR3 is TGTGCCAGCAGCTCAATGACGGCAGGCTATTGGGGCAATCAGCCCCAGCATTTT. It translates to CASSSMTAGYWGNQPQHF. Full variable domain (rest looked up from reference TRBV5-8 and TRBJ1-5): EAGVTQSPTHLIKTRGQQATLRCSPISGHTSVYWYQQALGLGLQFLLWYDEGEERNRGNFPPRFSGRQFPNYSSELNVNALELEDSALYLCASSSMTAGYWGNQPQHFGDGTRLSIL.

The rearrangement joins TRBV25-1 to TRBJ2-5; tentatively, D is TRBD1 (5 bases). The J call may be mistaken, given a closer DNA end match to TRBJ2-7. The CDR3 runs to 11 residues. CDR1 is MGHDK, CDR2 SYGVNS, per germline. CDR3 DNA: TGTGCCAGCAGCAGGGTCTACGAGCAGTACTTC. Translation: CASSRVYEQYF.

The genes are TRBV28 and TRBJ1-1, with D possibly TRBD1 on 5 matching bases. Germline CDR1 MDHEN, CDR2 SYDVKM. V lost 1 base and J lost 7, with 16 bases in between. This CDR3 contains 15 residues. For the CDR3, the DNA is TGTGCCAGCAGTTTATCTTGGGGCAATAGGGTTGAAGCTTTCTTT. It specifies CASSLSWGNRVEAFF.

Remarks on this clone: Distinct nucleotide sequences in the sample also encode this CDR3. The genes are TRBV30 and TRBJ1-1; a possible D gene is TRBD1 (5 bases). The germline V gene has CDR1 GTSNPN and CDR2 SVGIG (reference sequence). V gave up 0 bases and J gave up 5 bases, with 10 bases separating them. The CDR3 runs 13 residues. The CDR3 spells CAWSVRGATEAFF. DNA for the CDR3: TGTGCCTGGAGTGTTAGGGGTGCGACTGAAGCTTTCTTT.

Concerning this clone itself: Other nucleotide sequences from this sample produce the same CDR3. The V gene is TRBV5-1, the J gene TRBJ1-3; 7 bases are shared with TRBD1. In germline, CDR1 is SGHRS, CDR2 YFSETQ. Trimming cost V 1 base and J 0 bases; bases outside gene matches: 4. This CDR3 region has 16 residues. This CDR3 is CASSLSGTDSGNTIYF. CDR3 nucleotides: TGCGCCAGCAGCTTGAGTGGGACAGACTCTGGAAACACCATATATTTT. The variable domain in full, completed from reference TRBV5-1 and TRBJ1-3, reads KAGVTQTPRYLIKTRGQQVTLSCSPISGHRSVSWYQQTPGQGLQFLFEYFSETQRNKGNFPGRFSGRQFSNSRSEMNVSTLELGDSALYLCASSLSGTDSGNTIYFGEGSWLTVV.